A single sample is the source of the 11 T cell receptor beta chains below, sequenced in a study of OX40 agonist ivuxolimab in advanced cancers. Clones were sequenced by immunoSEQ multiplex PCR, and TCRdb holds only the in-frame ones, with some missing. Of about 45,000 clones listed, 88% are singletons. The material was CD4+ or CD8+ T cells sorted from blood, obtained in a trial of the OX40 agonist ivuxolimab. These receptors were obtained from an adult with an advanced solid tumor such as melanoma, head and neck, liver or kidney cancer.

The chain employs TRBV18 and TRBJ2-4; D remains ambiguous. V was clipped by 0 bases and J by 1 base, with 10 bases between them. Germline V CDR1 and CDR2: KGHSH, LQKENI. This CDR3 is 16 amino acids long. CDR3 in DNA: TGTGCCAGCTCACCACCTGCGCAGAAGGCCAAAAACATTCAGTACTTC. Translation gives CASSPPAQKAKNIQYF.

The chain recombines TRBV7-3 with TRBJ1-2; possible D gene TRBD1, 5 bases. Germline V gives CDR1 SGHTA, CDR2 FQGTGA. V was trimmed by 1 base and J by 5 bases, leaving 8 bases between them. This CDR3 comprises 13 residues. CDR3 protein: CASSLIGGYGYTF. The CDR3 DNA is TGTGCCAGCAGCTTAATTGGGGGGTATGGCTACACCTTC. Looking up the rest from reference TRBV7-3 and TRBJ1-2 gives the full variable domain: GAGVSQTPSNKVTEKGKYVELRCDPISGHTALYWYRQSLGQGPEFLIYFQGTGAADDSGLPNDRFFAVRPEGSVSTLKIQRTERGDSAVYLCASSLIGGYGYTFGSGTRLTVV.

The chain recombines TRBV28 with TRBJ2-2, with 11 nucleotides matching TRBD2. Germline V CDR1 and CDR2: MDHEN, SYDVKM. CDR3 length: 16 amino acids. The junction had 8 bases not matched to a gene; V was cut back by 5 bases and J by 6 bases. This CDR3 is CASSRTSGSGAGELFF. Written as DNA, the CDR3 is TGTGCCAGCAGTCGCACTAGCGGGAGCGGGGCCGGGGAGCTGTTTTTT.

The chain joins TRBV6-1 to TRBJ1-1; D is ambiguous. The CDR3 consists of 14 residues. Deletions cut 3 bases from V and 1 base from J, with 9 bases between. Germline V gives CDR1 MNHNS, CDR2 SASEGT. CDR3 in amino acids: CASSESGGNTEAFF. DNA for the CDR3: TGTGCCAGCAGTGAGTCCGGAGGGAACACTGAAGCTTTCTTT.

J is TRBJ2-2 and V is TRBV4-2; perhaps TRBD1 as D (6 bases). Germline V gene data show CDR1 as LGHNA and CDR2 as YNFKEQ. Trimming stripped 1 base from V and 0 bases from J, with 6 bases between. The CDR3 has 15 residues. CDR3 amino acids: CASSQGTANTGELFF. The CDR3 nucleotides read TGTGCCAGCAGCCAAGGGACAGCGAACACCGGGGAGCTGTTTTTT.

The V call is TRBV4-1, the J call TRBJ2-3, with 9 bases aligning to TRBD1. V lost 5 bases and J lost 1; bases outside the gene matches: 4. Germline CDR1 is MGHRA and CDR2 is YSYEKL. The CDR3 runs 15 residues. In nucleotides, the CDR3 is TGCGCCAGCAGCATCCGGGACAGGGGCACAGATACGCAGTATTTT. It translates to CASSIRDRGTDTQYF.

The V call is TRBV6-5, the J call TRBJ1-2; the D gene is possibly TRBD1 (5 bases). Trimming left V 7 bases short and J 7 bases short, with 16 bases between. Germline assignment: CDR1 MNHEY and CDR2 SVGAGI. The CDR3 extends over 13 amino acids. CDR3 sequence: CASTGQAPGGYTF. The CDR3 DNA reads as TGTGCCAGCACGGGGCAGGCCCCAGGTGGCTACACCTTC.

The chain combines TRBV19 with TRBJ1-4, with TRBD1 as a possible D gene (5 bases). The CDR3 sequence is 15 residues long. Germline CDR1 reads LNHDA; CDR2 reads SQIVND (reference sequence). V lost 3 bases to trimming and J lost 12 bases, with 20 bases between them. CDR3 DNA sequence: TGTGCCAGTAGTATCCGACAGTGGGAGAGGGCAGAACTGTTTTTT. Translation gives CASSIRQWERAELFF.

CDR3 sequence reads: CASRRQGEGYGYTF. DNA of the CDR3: TGTGCCAGCAGGAGACAGGGGGAGGGCTATGGCTACACCTTC. The rearrangement links TRBV6-5 to TRBJ1-2; 9 bases agree with TRBD1. The CDR3 runs to 14 residues. The V segment lost 6 bases and the J segment 4 bases; nucleotides outside the gene matches: 6. Germline V CDR1 and CDR2: MNHEY, SVGAGI.

The chain is built from TRBV6-6 and TRBJ1-2; D uncertain. The CDR3 has 14 amino acids. The V end lost 2 bases, the J end lost 3 bases, and 10 bases lay between the germline ends. The germline gives CDR1 MNHNY, CDR2 SVGAGI (reference sequence). CDR3 DNA: TGTGCCAGCAGTTACGGACTGGTGGACTATGGCTACACCTTC. Translated: CASSYGLVDYGYTF.

Written as DNA, the CDR3 is TGTGCCAGCAGTTCGGGAGGGCCTCAGTTCTTC. Encoded protein: CASSSGGPQFF. This chain joins TRBV7-3 and TRBJ2-1; 8 nucleotides agree with TRBD2. This CDR3 is built from 11 residues. V gave up 6 bases and J gave up 13 bases; unmatched junction bases: 5. Per the germline V gene, CDR1 is SGHTA and CDR2 is FQGTGA.